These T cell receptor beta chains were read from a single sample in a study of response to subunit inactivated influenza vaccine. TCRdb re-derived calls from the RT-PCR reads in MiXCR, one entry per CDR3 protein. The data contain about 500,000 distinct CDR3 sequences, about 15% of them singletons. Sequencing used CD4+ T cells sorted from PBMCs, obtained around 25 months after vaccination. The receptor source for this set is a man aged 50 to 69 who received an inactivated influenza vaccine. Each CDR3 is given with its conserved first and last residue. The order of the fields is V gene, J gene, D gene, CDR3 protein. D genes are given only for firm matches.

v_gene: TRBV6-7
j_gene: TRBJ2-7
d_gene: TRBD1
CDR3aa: CASSFVGQGAYEQYF

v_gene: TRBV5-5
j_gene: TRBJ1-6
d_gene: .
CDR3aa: CASSLGTGGSPLHF

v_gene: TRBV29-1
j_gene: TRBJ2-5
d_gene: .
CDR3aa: CSVGEGYIAGETQYF

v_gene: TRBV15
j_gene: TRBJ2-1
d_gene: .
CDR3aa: CATSVMRGFEQFF

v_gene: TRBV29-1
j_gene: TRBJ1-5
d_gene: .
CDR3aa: CSVRWGGYNQPQHF

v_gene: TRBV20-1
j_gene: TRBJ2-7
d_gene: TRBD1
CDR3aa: CSAHKPGQGYEQYF

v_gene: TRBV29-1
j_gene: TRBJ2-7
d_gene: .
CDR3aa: CSVLDGSTEQYF

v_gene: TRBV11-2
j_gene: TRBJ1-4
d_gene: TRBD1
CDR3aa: CASSWGTGLEKLFF

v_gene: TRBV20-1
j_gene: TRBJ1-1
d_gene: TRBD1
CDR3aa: CSATQGARYTEAFF

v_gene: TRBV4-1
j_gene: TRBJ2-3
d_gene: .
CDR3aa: CASSQSPADTQYF

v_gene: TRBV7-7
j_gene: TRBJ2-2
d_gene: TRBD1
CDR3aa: CASSGQESTGELFF

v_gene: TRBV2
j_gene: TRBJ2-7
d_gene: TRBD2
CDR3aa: CASSVSAGAVEQYF

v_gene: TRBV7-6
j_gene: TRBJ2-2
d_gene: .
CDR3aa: CASSLAGFGGANTGELFF

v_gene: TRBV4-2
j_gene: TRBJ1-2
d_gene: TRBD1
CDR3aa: CASSQNRDSRGYGYTF

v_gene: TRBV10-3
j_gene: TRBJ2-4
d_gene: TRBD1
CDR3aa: CAISRDRGKNIQYF

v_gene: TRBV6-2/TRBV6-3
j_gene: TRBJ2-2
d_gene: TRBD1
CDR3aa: CASSYGPGQGPGELFF

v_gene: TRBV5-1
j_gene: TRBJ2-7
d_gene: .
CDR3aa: CASSLDQGSYEQYF

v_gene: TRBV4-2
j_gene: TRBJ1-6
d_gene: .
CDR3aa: CASSPPFALHF

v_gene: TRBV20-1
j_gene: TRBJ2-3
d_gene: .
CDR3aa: CSARARDTQYF

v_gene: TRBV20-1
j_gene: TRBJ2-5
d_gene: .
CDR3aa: CSFNGQQETQYF

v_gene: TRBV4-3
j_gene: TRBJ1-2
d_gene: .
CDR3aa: CASSHEGASSYTF

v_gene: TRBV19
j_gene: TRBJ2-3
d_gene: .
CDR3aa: CASSIDWGDTQYF

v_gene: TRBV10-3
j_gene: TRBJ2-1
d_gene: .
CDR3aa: CAISDLKNNEQFF

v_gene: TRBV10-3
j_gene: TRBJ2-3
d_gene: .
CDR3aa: CAISRGVGTDTQYF

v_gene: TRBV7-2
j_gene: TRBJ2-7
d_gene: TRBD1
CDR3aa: CASSLAAGQGPYEQYF

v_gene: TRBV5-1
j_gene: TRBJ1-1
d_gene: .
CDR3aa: CASSPTGTEAFF

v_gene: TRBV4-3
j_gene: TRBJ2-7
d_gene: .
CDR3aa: CASSQDLGGLHSYEQYF

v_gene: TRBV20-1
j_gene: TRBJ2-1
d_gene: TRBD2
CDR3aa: CSASPGLAGVIGHNEQFF

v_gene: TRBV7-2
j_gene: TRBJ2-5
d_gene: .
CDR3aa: CASRSGETQYF

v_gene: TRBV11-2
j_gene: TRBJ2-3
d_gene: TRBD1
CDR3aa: CASSLLQGAGTDTQYF

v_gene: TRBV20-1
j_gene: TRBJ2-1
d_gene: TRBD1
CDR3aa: CSARGATGADNEQFF

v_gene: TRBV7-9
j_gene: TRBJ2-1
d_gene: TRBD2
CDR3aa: CASSSGLAGFQEQFF

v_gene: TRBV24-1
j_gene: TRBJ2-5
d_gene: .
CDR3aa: CATSDLRGSQYF

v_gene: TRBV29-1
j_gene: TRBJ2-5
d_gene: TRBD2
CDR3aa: CSVRRLAPQETQYF